Below, 11 T cell receptor beta chains from the same sample are listed, as sequenced in a study of Graves' ophthalmopathy and Graves' hyperthyroidism. The TCR beta CDR3 regions underwent amplification from RNA transcripts. First-round RT-PCR with HTBI primers preceded a second-round multiplex PCR. TCRdb reprocessed the multiplex PCR reads via MiXCR and lists one record per CDR3 protein. The table records 650,000 to 900,000 distinct CDR3 sequences, approximately 40% of them present only once. Sample: peripheral blood. Receptor source: an adult man with Graves' ophthalmopathy.

V and J are TRBV28 and TRBJ2-5, with D maybe TRBD1 (7 bases). There are 13 residues in the CDR3. Trimming shortened V by 3 bases and J by 6 bases, and 11 bases separated the two germline ends. The germline V gene has CDR1 MDHEN and CDR2 SYDVKM. CDR3 bases: TGTGCCAGCAGTTTCTCAGGGGGGCAGACCCAGTACTTC. Its translation: CASSFSGGQTQYF.

The chain employs TRBV25-1 and TRBJ2-2; 9 nucleotides align to TRBD1. CDR3 size: 14 residues. Per the germline V gene, CDR1 is MGHDK and CDR2 is SYGVNS. The junction had 1 base not matched to a gene; V was cut back by 8 bases and J by 0 bases. Written as DNA, the CDR3 is TGTGCCAGCTGGGACAGGGCGAACACCGGGGAGCTGTTTTTT. Encoded protein: CASWDRANTGELFF.

The rearrangement joins TRBV10-3 to TRBJ1-6; D possibly corresponds to TRBD1 (5 bases). CDR3 size: 13 residues. Germline lookup yields CDR1 ENHRY and CDR2 SYGVKD. Trimming took 7 bases from V and 10 from J, leaving 14 bases between them. The CDR3 loop is CAIMGDQRSPLHF. DNA for the CDR3: TGTGCCATCATGGGGGACCAGCGGTCACCCCTCCACTTT.

This clonotype was counted many times. The CDR3 reads CASSFVQQETQYF. CDR3 DNA sequence: TGTGCCAGCAGCTTTGTACAGCAAGAGACCCAGTACTTC. V gene TRBV7-2 combines with J gene TRBJ2-5; the D is unclear. The V end lost 3 bases, the J end lost 2 bases, and 7 bases lay between the germline ends. Germline V gene data show CDR1 as SGHTA and CDR2 as FQGNSA. CDR3 length: 13 amino acids.

Ten or more counts support this clonotype. The chain uses TRBV7-2 and TRBJ1-1; D is unclear. This CDR3 spans 14 amino acids. The V gene lost 1 base and the J gene lost 5 bases, with 11 bases spanning the gap. Germline V gene sequence: CDR1 SGHTA, CDR2 FQGNSA. CDR3: CASSLGLGGTEAFF. The CDR3 bases are TGTGCCAGCAGCTTAGGACTGGGAGGGACTGAAGCTTTCTTT.

This clonotype was seen a handful of times. The chain joins TRBV3-1 to TRBJ1-6; D uncertain. This CDR3 contains 14 residues. Trimming left V 3 bases short and J 0 bases short, with 3 bases between. Germline CDR1 and CDR2: LGHDT and YNNKEL (reference sequence). The CDR3 DNA reads as TGTGCCAGCAGCCAGAGCTCCTATAATTCACCCCTCCACTTT. Protein: CASSQSSYNSPLHF. Using reference TRBV3-1 and TRBJ1-6 for the parts outside the CDR3, the full variable domain is DTAVSQTPKYLVTQMGNDKSIKCEQNLGHDTMYWYKQDSKKFLKIMFSYNNKELIINETVPNRFSPKSPDKAHLNLHINSLELGDSAVYFCASSQSSYNSPLHFGNGTRLTVT.

Only a few counts were recorded for this clonotype. The genes are TRBV7-6 and TRBJ2-5; D possibly corresponds to TRBD1 (6 bases). Germline values: CDR1 SGHVS, CDR2 FNYEAQ. The CDR3 extends over 16 amino acids. V was clipped by 2 bases and J by 4 bases, with 17 bases between them. This CDR3 reads CASSLFTWQGLETQYF. DNA for the CDR3: TGTGCCAGCAGCTTATTTACGTGGCAGGGGTTAGAGACCCAGTACTTC. The full variable domain, with the rest looked up from reference TRBV7-6 and TRBJ2-5, is GAGVSQSPRYKVTKRGQDVALRCDPISGHVSLYWYRQALGQGPEFLTYFNYEAQQDKSGLPNDRFSAERPEGSISTLTIQRTEQRDSAMYRCASSLFTWQGLETQYFGPGTRLLVL.

This clonotype was seen repeatedly, ten times or more. The chain combines TRBV29-1 with TRBJ1-2; TRBD1 matches 7 bases. This CDR3 has 15 residues. Trimming took 0 bases from V and 4 from J; bases not matched to a gene: 8. Looked up from germline, CDR1 is SQVTM and CDR2 is ANQGSEA. CDR3 region: CSVEEPRDSGYGYTF. In nucleotides, the CDR3 is TGCAGCGTTGAAGAACCCCGGGACAGCGGCTATGGCTACACCTTC.

The chain is built from TRBV12-3 or TRBV12-4 and TRBJ1-1; D is unclear. V was cut by 4 bases and J by 5 bases, with 14 bases left in between. The CDR3 runs to 14 residues. The CDR3 DNA follows: TGTGCCAGCAGTTACTTGGGTGACCTTACTGAAGCTTTCTTT. Translated, it gives CASSYLGDLTEAFF.

The sample holds a few counts of this clonotype. A junction boundary mismatches the germline segment, possibly from a read error. The chain employs TRBV7-9 and TRBJ1-2, with D maybe TRBD1 (5 bases). Germline-derived CDR1 and CDR2 are SEHNR and FQNEAQ (reference sequence). This CDR3 comprises 17 residues. The CDR3 DNA follows: TGCGCCAGCAGCAAGGAACCAACCGGGACCTTTATGTATGGCTACACCTTC. This sequence encodes CASSKEPTGTFMYGYTF.

This clonotype appeared many times. This chain joins TRBV9 and TRBJ1-2, with no clear D. Germline-derived CDR1 and CDR2 are SGDLS and YYNGEE. The CDR3 has 13 amino acids. Trimming left V 0 bases short and J 13 bases short, with 16 bases between. CDR3 coding DNA: TGTGCCAGCAGCGTAGACGAGACAAACATCCCCACCTTC. Encoded protein: CASSVDETNIPTF.